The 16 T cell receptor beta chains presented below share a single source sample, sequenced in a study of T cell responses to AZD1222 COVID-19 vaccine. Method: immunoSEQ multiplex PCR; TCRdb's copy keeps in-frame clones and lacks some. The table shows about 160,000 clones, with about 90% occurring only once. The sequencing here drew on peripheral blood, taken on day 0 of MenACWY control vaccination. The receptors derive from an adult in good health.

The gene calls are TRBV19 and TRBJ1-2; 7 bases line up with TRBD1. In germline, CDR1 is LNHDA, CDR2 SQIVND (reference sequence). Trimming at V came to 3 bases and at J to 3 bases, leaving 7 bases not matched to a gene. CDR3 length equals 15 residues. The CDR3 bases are TGTGCCAGTAGTATGGAGGGGGCTGTGGACTATGGCTACACCTTC. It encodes CASSMEGAVDYGYTF.

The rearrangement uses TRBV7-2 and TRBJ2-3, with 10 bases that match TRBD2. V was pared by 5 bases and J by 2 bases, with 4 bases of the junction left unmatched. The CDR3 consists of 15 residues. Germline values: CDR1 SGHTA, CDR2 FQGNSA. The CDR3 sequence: CASSRSGGPTDTQYF. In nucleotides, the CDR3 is TGTGCCAGCAGCCGTAGCGGGGGGCCCACAGATACGCAGTATTTT.

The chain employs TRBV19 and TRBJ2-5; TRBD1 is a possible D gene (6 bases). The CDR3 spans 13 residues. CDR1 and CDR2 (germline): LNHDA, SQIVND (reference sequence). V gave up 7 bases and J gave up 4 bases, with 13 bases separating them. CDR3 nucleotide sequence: TGTGCCAGTACTGGGGGCGCGGGAGAGACCCAGTACTTC. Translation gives CASTGGAGETQYF.

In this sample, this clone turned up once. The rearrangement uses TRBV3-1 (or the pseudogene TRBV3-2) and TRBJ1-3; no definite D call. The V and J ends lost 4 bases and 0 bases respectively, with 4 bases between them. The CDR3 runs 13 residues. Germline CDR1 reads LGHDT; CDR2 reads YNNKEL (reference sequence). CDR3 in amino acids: CASSPSSGNTIYF. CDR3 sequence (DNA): TGTGCCAGCAGCCCCTCCTCTGGAAACACCATATATTTT.

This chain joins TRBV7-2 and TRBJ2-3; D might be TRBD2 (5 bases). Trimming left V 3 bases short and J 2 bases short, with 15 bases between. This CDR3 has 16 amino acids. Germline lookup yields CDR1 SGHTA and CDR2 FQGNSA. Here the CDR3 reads CASSFLAQPLTDTQYF. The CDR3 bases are TGTGCCAGCAGCTTTCTAGCCCAACCCCTCACAGATACGCAGTATTTT.

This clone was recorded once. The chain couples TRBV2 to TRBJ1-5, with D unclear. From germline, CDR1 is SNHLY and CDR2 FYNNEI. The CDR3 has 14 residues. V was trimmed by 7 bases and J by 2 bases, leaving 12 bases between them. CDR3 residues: CASNGDGGNQPQHF. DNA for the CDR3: TGTGCCAGCAACGGGGATGGGGGCAATCAGCCCCAGCATTTT.

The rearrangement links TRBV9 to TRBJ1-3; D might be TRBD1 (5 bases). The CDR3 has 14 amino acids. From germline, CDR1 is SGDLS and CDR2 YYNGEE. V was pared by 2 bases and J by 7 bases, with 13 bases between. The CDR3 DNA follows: TGTGCCAGCAGCGTGGGGGACTTTGGGAACACCATATATTTT. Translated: CASSVGDFGNTIYF.

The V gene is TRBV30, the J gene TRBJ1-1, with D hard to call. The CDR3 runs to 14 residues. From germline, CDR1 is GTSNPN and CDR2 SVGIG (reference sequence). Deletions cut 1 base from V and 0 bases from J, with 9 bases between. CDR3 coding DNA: TGTGCCTGGAGTGGCGAGCAGATGAACACTGAAGCTTTCTTT. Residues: CAWSGEQMNTEAFF.

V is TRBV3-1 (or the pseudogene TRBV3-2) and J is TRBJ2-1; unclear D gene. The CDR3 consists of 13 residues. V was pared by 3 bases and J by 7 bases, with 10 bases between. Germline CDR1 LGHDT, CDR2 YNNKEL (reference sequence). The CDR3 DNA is TGTGCCAGCAGCCAGGGCGGAACTAATGAGCAGTTCTTC. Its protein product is CASSQGGTNEQFF.

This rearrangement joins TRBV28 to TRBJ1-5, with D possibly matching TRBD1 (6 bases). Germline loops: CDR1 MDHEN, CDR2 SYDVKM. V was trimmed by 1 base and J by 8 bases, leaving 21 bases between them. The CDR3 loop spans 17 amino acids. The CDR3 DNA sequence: TGTGCCAGCAGTTTATCGGGGTCTTTCATCAGGGGCAAGCCCCAGCATTTT. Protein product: CASSLSGSFIRGKPQHF.

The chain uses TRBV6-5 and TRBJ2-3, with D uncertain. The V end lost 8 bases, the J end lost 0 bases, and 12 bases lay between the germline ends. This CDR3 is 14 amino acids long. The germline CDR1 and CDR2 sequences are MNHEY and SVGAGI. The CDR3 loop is CASQETTSTDTQYF. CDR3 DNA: TGTGCCAGCCAAGAGACCACTAGCACAGATACGCAGTATTTT.

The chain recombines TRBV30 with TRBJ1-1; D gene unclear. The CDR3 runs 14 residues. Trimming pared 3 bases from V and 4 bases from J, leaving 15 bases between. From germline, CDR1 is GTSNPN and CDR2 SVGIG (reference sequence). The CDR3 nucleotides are TGTGCCTGGAGGGGAATTGGAGGTGTCACTGAAGCTTTCTTT. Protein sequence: CAWRGIGGVTEAFF.

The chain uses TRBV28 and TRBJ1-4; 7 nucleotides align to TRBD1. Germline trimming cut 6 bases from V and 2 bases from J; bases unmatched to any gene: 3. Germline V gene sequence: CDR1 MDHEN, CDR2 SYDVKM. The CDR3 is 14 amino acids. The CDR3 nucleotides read TGTGCCAGCAGCAGACAGGGTACTAATGAAAAACTGTTTTTT. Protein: CASSRQGTNEKLFF.

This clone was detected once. Written as DNA, the CDR3 is TGTGCCAGCAGCCAAGCCTTAGCTGGGATCGAGCAGTTCTTC. Translating it yields CASSQALAGIEQFF. V and J are TRBV3-1 (or the pseudogene TRBV3-2) and TRBJ2-1; D is unclear. Germline V gene data show CDR1 as LGHDT and CDR2 as YNNKEL (reference sequence). V was shortened by 1 base and J by 10 bases, with 14 bases between the two germline ends. The CDR3 has 14 amino acids.

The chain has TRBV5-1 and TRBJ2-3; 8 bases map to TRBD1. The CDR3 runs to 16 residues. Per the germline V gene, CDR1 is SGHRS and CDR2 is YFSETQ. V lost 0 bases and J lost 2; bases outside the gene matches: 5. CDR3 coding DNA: TGCGCCAGCAGCTTGGCGGCAGGGGGCATCACAGATACGCAGTATTTT. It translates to CASSLAAGGITDTQYF. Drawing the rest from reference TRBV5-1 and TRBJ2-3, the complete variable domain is KAGVTQTPRYLIKTRGQQVTLSCSPISGHRSVSWYQQTPGQGLQFLFEYFSETQRNKGNFPGRFSGRQFSNSRSEMNVSTLELGDSALYLCASSLAAGGITDTQYFGPGTRLTVL.

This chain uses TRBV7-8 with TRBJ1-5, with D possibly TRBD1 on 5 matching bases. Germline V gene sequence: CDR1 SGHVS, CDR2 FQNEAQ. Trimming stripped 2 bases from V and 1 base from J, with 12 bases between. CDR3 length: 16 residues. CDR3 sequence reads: CASSLWGGVSNQPQHF. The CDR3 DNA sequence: TGTGCCAGCAGCTTATGGGGGGGAGTGAGCAATCAGCCCCAGCATTTT.